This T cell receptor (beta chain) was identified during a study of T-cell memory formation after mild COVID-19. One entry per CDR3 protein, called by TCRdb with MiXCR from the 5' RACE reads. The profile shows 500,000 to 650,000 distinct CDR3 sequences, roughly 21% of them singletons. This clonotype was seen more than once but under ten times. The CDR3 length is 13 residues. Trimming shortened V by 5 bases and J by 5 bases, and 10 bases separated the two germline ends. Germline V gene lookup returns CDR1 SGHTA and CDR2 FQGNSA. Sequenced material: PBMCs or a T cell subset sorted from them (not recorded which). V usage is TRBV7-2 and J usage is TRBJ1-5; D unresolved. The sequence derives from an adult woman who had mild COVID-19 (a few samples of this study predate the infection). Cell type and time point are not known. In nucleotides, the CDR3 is TGTGCCAGCAGCCAGGACGGGGATCAGCCCCAGCATTTT. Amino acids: CASSQDGDQPQHF.